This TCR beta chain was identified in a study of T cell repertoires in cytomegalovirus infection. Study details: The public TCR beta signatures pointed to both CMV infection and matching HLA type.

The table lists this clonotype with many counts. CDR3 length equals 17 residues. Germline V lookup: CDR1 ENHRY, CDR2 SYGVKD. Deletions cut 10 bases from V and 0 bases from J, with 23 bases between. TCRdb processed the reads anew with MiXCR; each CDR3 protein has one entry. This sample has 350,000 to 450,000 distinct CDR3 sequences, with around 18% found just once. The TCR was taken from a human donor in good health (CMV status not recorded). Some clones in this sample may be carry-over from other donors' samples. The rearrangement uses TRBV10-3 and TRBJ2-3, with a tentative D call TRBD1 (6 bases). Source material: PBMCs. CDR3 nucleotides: TGTGCCACGCATCCCGGTACAGGGCAGTTTAGCACAGATACGCAGTATTTT. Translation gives CATHPGTGQFSTDTQYF.